These T cell receptor beta chains were read from a single sample in a study of molecular identifiers for immune sequencing clone quantification. TCRdb redid the calling of the PCR reads with MiXCR, one entry per CDR3 protein. In the table there are 250,000 to 400,000 distinct CDR3 sequences, over 20% of which are singletons. Material for sequencing was naive CD8+ T cells from blood, with Jurkat cell RNA spiked in. The receptors stem from a human donor in good health. Some libraries in this study had Jurkat cell RNA spiked in. CDR3s include the opening cysteine and the closing phenylalanine or tryptophan.

v_call cdr3_aa
TRBV29-1 CSVRGGDSRNTEAFF
TRBV6-2/TRBV6-3 CASSLRAKNIQYF
TRBV19 CASSIGGGVGELFF
TRBV28 CASTPMAGGAYSNQPQHF
TRBV12-3/TRBV12-4 CASSLGGRTGELFF
TRBV4-1 CASSQNLAGGETQYF
TRBV27 CASSLGGGSYNSPLHF
TRBV11-2 CASSPRTGAGSRDTQYF
TRBV4-3 CASSQQAGDEQYF
TRBV4-1 CASSQDLAGLETQYF
TRBV4-1 CASSQDGRAQYF
TRBV20-1 CSARPPPREPSYEQYF
TRBV6-6 CASSYSFTDTQYF
TRBV3-1 CASSPLNLGNEQFF
TRBV10-3 CAISEHGLAETDTQYF
TRBV7-9 CASSLAHQPQHF
TRBV6-2/TRBV6-3 CASSYRDPQTDTQYF
TRBV7-9 CASSLDSEWQYF
TRBV13 CASSFTTATSTDTQYF
TRBV5-1 CASSLDRGVNTEAFF
TRBV7-9 CASSLLSGQGPQPQHF
TRBV20-1 CSAGRDSEPYNEQFF
TRBV30 CAWSSTGVAGELFF
TRBV4-1 CASSRSPGKDQPQHF
TRBV12-5 CASRGREDTQYF
TRBV20-1 CSALRSGTSRYEQYF
TRBV5-1 CASSLQGSGDTEAFF
TRBV24-1 CATSDNTDTQYF
TRBV23-1 CASSPRRGQANTEAFF
TRBV12-3/TRBV12-4 CASSLSQGPDTQYF
TRBV11-2 CASSLLTGGNNEQFF
TRBV12-3/TRBV12-4 CASSPSGGLAGDEQFF
TRBV28 CASSFRGTLLYEQYF
TRBV13 CASGTPDREHEQFF
TRBV7-2 CASSGGGYTDTQYF
TRBV10-3 CAISESVYEQYF
TRBV7-9 CASSLGQVDQRTGELFF
TRBV6-2/TRBV6-3 CASRLLLAGGRLDTQYF
TRBV12-3/TRBV12-4 CASTPGRMNSPLHF
TRBV11-2 CASSPSPNYEQYF
TRBV19 CASKNRASGELFF
TRBV6-1 CASSEDLLGSYEQYF
TRBV6-5 CASSRASGRSDEQYF
TRBV12-3/TRBV12-4 CASSTTQGSSYEQYF
TRBV7-8 CASSPPFAGAQETQYF
TRBV5-1 CASSPWTSEETQYF
TRBV18 CASSSPYVADTEAFF
TRBV6-5 CASSYSVGVEKLFF
TRBV29-1 CSVLWTADTQYF
TRBV28 CASIKDSYSNQPQHF
TRBV5-8 CASSPRGGGPANYGYTF
TRBV9 CASSGLPGQDKETQYF
TRBV9 CASSVGQGEGSTGELFF
TRBV5-6 CASSFGLAGGSTDTQYF
TRBV28 CASSFLTGDQYEQYF
TRBV7-9 CASSPLFIGANVLTF
TRBV29-1 CSVLQNTEAFF
TRBV5-5 CASSVTGVGALQETQYF
TRBV12-3/TRBV12-4 CASSFSGGANEQYF